A single sample gave rise to the 25 T cell receptor beta chains below, sequenced in a study of cytomegalovirus exposure and HLA in healthy donors. The primer mix had 60 Vbeta and 13 Jbeta primers. TCRdb's table, derived via immunoSEQ multiplex PCR, lists solely in-frame clones and lacks some. The sample comprises approximately 130,000 clones, approximately 84% of which are singletons, and about 1.8% rests with the top ten. The sample comprised PBMCs. Source of these receptors: a woman between 40 and 55 years old in good health and CMV-seronegative.

The chain combines TRBV7-2 with TRBJ2-2, with 9 bases identical to TRBD2. With V trimmed by 5 bases and J by 2 bases, 12 bases remained unmatched. Germline CDR1 and CDR2: SGHTA and FQGNSA. CDR3 length: 18 amino acids. In nucleotides, the CDR3 is TGTGCCAGCAGCCCCCTCAGGGCGGGGGGGCTCAACACCGGGGAGCTGTTTTTT. Translation: CASSPLRAGGLNTGELFF.

The V call is TRBV25-1, the J call TRBJ2-3; tentatively, D is TRBD1 (5 bases). The CDR3 is made up of 15 amino acids. V was clipped by 5 bases and J by 5 bases, with 17 bases between them. From germline, CDR1 is MGHDK and CDR2 SYGVNS. CDR3 amino acids: CASSSLDSRGDTQYF. In DNA form, the CDR3 reads TGTGCCAGCAGTTCCTTAGACTCAAGGGGAGATACGCAGTATTTT.

The chain combines TRBV2 with TRBJ2-2, with a possible D match to TRBD2 (6 bases). Germline V gives CDR1 SNHLY, CDR2 FYNNEI. The CDR3 is 14 residues long. The germline V and J ends were trimmed by 6 bases and 2 bases, with 10 bases remaining between them. The CDR3, as DNA: TGTGCCAGCAGAGCCGGGACTAACACCGGGGAGCTGTTTTTT. Translated, it gives CASRAGTNTGELFF.

This clone was counted once. This chain uses TRBV27 with TRBJ1-4; tentatively, D is TRBD1 (5 bases). Trimming took off 6 bases at V and 8 bases at J, with 13 bases between the two ends. CDR3 length equals 13 residues. The germline CDR1 and CDR2 sequences are MNHEY and SMNVEV (reference sequence). CDR3 in DNA: TGTGCCAGCAGGCCGACAGATCTCGAAAAACTGTTTTTT. Protein sequence: CASRPTDLEKLFF.

The V and J genes are TRBV2 and TRBJ2-5; D gene ambiguous. Looked up from germline, CDR1 is SNHLY and CDR2 is FYNNEI. The CDR3 covers 11 residues. V lost 6 bases, J lost 4 bases, and 6 bases lay in between. CDR3 coding DNA: TGTGCCAGCAGCCTCGGAGAGACCCAGTACTTC. Translating gives CASSLGETQYF.

This chain joins TRBV5-8 and TRBJ2-7, with 9 bases that match TRBD2. CDR3 length: 14 residues. The germline V gene has CDR1 SGHTS and CDR2 YDEGEE. The junction had 8 bases not matched to a gene; V was cut back by 5 bases and J by 5 bases. The CDR3 reads CASRLRTSVHEQYF. In DNA, the CDR3 is TGTGCCAGCAGATTACGGACTAGCGTCCACGAGCAGTACTTC.

The rearrangement joins TRBV4-1 to TRBJ2-7; TRBD1 matches at 8 bases. Trimming removed 0 bases from V and 11 bases from J; junction bases left unmatched: 27. This CDR3 is 20 amino acids long. Looked up from germline, CDR1 is MGHRA and CDR2 is YSYEKL. The CDR3 region is CASSQESLKRGTGLMKGKYF. The CDR3 nucleotides read TGCGCCAGCAGCCAAGAATCCCTGAAGAGAGGGACAGGCCTTATGAAGGGTAAGTACTTC.

This sequence joins TRBV6-6 and TRBJ2-6; TRBD1 matches 8 bases. V shed 7 bases and J 2 bases; nucleotides not matched to a gene: 1. CDR1 and CDR2 from the germline V gene are MNHNY and SVGAGI (reference sequence). CDR3 length: 14 residues. CDR3 nucleotide sequence: TGTGCCAGCAAACAGGGGGCTGGGGCCAACGTCCTGACTTTC. Protein product: CASKQGAGANVLTF.

This chain links TRBV27 with TRBJ2-1; 12 positions agree with TRBD2. V dropped 4 bases and J dropped 5; count of bases not matched to a gene: 3. There are 15 residues in the CDR3. CDR1 and CDR2 from the germline V gene are MNHEY and SMNVEV (reference sequence). The CDR3 reads CASSSLAGGDNEQFF. The CDR3 coding sequence is TGTGCCAGCAGTTCCCTAGCGGGAGGGGACAATGAGCAGTTCTTC.

This chain joins TRBV28 and TRBJ2-2, with 10 bases that match TRBD2. Germline V CDR1 and CDR2: MDHEN, SYDVKM. This CDR3 has 15 amino acids. V lost 6 bases to trimming and J lost 1 base; unmatched junction nucleotides: 2. This CDR3 reads CASSSSGGNTGELFF. As DNA, the CDR3 is TGTGCCAGCAGCTCTAGCGGGGGGAACACCGGGGAGCTGTTTTTT.

V and J are TRBV5-1 and TRBJ2-1, with TRBD2 matching over 14 bases. The CDR3 consists of 18 residues. Germline CDR1 SGHRS, CDR2 YFSETQ. The V segment lost 5 bases and the J segment 3 bases; nucleotides outside the gene matches: 10. The CDR3 loop is CASSIIPGLAGVYNEQFF. CDR3 coding DNA: TGCGCCAGCAGTATTATACCGGGACTAGCGGGGGTCTACAATGAGCAGTTCTTC.

The rearrangement links TRBV5-8 to TRBJ2-1, with a weak D call TRBD2 (6 bases). The ends were cut back, 0 bases at V and 3 bases at J, with 16 bases in the middle. Germline V lookup: CDR1 SGHTS, CDR2 YDEGEE. The CDR3 is 17 amino acids. The DNA of the CDR3 is TGTGCCAGCAGCTTGGCCCTAGGGGAGGACCTCTACAATGAGCAGTTCTTC. Translated, it gives CASSLALGEDLYNEQFF.

The chain joins TRBV29-1 to TRBJ2-1, with D possibly being TRBD1 (6 bases). The CDR3 spans 12 residues. V shed 3 bases and J shed 6 bases, with 9 bases lying between them. In germline, CDR1 is SQVTM, CDR2 ANQGSEA. CDR3 bases: TGCAGCGTTGAGAAGACAGGCAATGAGCAGTTCTTC. It translates to CSVEKTGNEQFF.

V gene TRBV6-1 combines with J gene TRBJ1-4; 8 nucleotides align to TRBD1. With V trimmed by 6 bases and J by 4 bases, 4 bases remained unmatched. CDR3 length: 14 amino acids. Per the germline V gene, CDR1 is MNHNS and CDR2 is SASEGT. CDR3 loop: CASRLDRGNEKLFF. The CDR3 nucleotides read TGTGCCAGCAGGCTCGACAGGGGTAATGAAAAACTGTTTTTT.

The chain combines TRBV6-6 with TRBJ1-6; a possible D gene is TRBD1 (6 bases). The germline CDR1 and CDR2 sequences are MNHNY and SVGAGI (reference sequence). V lost 0 bases, J lost 6 bases, and 12 bases lay in between. CDR3 length: 16 residues. CDR3 loop: CASSYSGGQGNSPLHF. In nucleotides, the CDR3 is TGTGCCAGCAGTTACTCGGGGGGGCAAGGTAATTCACCCCTCCACTTT.

J is TRBJ2-1 and V is TRBV5-4; 10 bases agree with TRBD2. The CDR3 is 14 amino acids. The V segment lost 1 base and the J segment 6 bases; nucleotides outside the gene matches: 1. Germline-derived CDR1 and CDR2 are SGHNT and YYREEE (reference sequence). Here the CDR3 DNA reads TGTGCCAGCAGCTTGTCTAGCGGGGGCAATGAGCAGTTCTTC. Its translation: CASSLSSGGNEQFF.

The chain has TRBV30 and TRBJ2-2, with D perhaps matching TRBD2 (5 bases). CDR3 length: 14 amino acids. CDR1 and CDR2 from the germline V gene are GTSNPN and SVGIG (reference sequence). Trimming removed 2 bases at V and 6 bases at J, with 13 bases between. CDR3 sequence: CAWSFGGYAGELFF. CDR3 DNA sequence: TGTGCCTGGAGTTTCGGAGGTTACGCCGGGGAGCTGTTTTTT.

J is TRBJ2-3 and V is TRBV2, with 9 bases that match TRBD1. CDR1 SNHLY and CDR2 FYNNEI come from the germline V gene. The CDR3 has 15 residues. V lost 4 bases, J lost 0 bases, and 2 bases stayed unmatched. CDR3 amino acids: CASSGTGASTDTQYF. As DNA, the CDR3 is TGTGCCAGCAGTGGGACAGGGGCTAGCACAGATACGCAGTATTTT.

The chain links TRBV7-9 to TRBJ1-4; possibly TRBD1 for D (5 bases). The CDR3 is 14 amino acids. Germline-derived CDR1 and CDR2 are SEHNR and FQNEAQ (reference sequence). Trimming took off 1 base at V and 10 bases at J, with 13 bases between the two ends. The CDR3 DNA sequence: TGTGCCAGCAGCTTAGGGCTGGACATGGGAAAACTGTTTTTT. Its translation is CASSLGLDMGKLFF.

The J gene is TRBJ2-7, the V gene TRBV20-1; possible D gene TRBD1, 5 bases. The CDR3 is made up of 10 amino acids. Trimming took off 5 bases at V and 5 bases at J, with 7 bases between the two ends. Germline CDR1 reads DFQATT; CDR2 reads SNEGSKA (reference sequence). This CDR3 is CSAATDEQYF. In DNA form, the CDR3 reads TGCAGTGCTGCGACAGACGAGCAGTACTTC.

The rearrangement links TRBV5-1 to TRBJ2-5, with D possibly being TRBD1 (5 bases). V was pared by 0 bases and J by 1 base, with 7 bases between. Germline V gene data show CDR1 as SGHRS and CDR2 as YFSETQ. CDR3 size: 14 residues. The CDR3 spells CASSLEGPQETQYF. CDR3 sequence (DNA): TGCGCCAGCAGCTTGGAGGGGCCCCAAGAGACCCAGTACTTC. The full variable domain, its missing parts supplied by reference TRBV5-1 and TRBJ2-5, is KAGVTQTPRYLIKTRGQQVTLSCSPISGHRSVSWYQQTPGQGLQFLFEYFSETQRNKGNFPGRFSGRQFSNSRSEMNVSTLELGDSALYLCASSLEGPQETQYFGPGTRLLVL.

The chain recombines TRBV7-8 with TRBJ1-2; weak D call: TRBD1 (5 bases). Per the germline V gene, CDR1 is SGHVS and CDR2 is FQNEAQ. CDR3 length: 12 amino acids. Trimming took 2 bases from V and 8 from J, leaving 9 bases between them. CDR3 DNA sequence: TGTGCCAGCAGCTTACCAGGGCGAGGCTACACCTTC. Translated: CASSLPGRGYTF.

This chain connects TRBV10-1 to TRBJ2-7; 10 bases map to TRBD2. V shed 0 bases, J shed 1 base, and the junction held 9 bases outside the gene matches. Germline CDR1 and CDR2: WNHNN and SYGVQD (reference sequence). The CDR3 covers 18 residues. The CDR3: CASSESSTSGPLSYEQYF. For the CDR3, the DNA is TGCGCCAGCAGTGAGTCTTCGACTAGCGGGCCCCTATCCTACGAGCAGTACTTC.

This chain uses TRBV6-5 with TRBJ2-7; 7 bases fit TRBD2. The CDR3 is 14 amino acids. Losses at the gene ends were 0 bases for V and 3 bases for J; bases not matched to a gene: 2. Per germline, CDR1 MNHEY and CDR2 SVGAGI. The CDR3 DNA sequence: TGTGCCAGCAGTTACTCGGGGGGGTTCTACGAGCAGTACTTC. Translating it yields CASSYSGGFYEQYF.

This clone was counted a single time. The chain has TRBV2 and TRBJ1-5, with a weak D call TRBD1 (5 bases). With 5 bases removed from V and 0 bases from J, the gap between germline ends came to 14 bases. The germline V gene encodes CDR1 SNHLY and CDR2 FYNNEI. The CDR3 length is 16 residues. Here the CDR3 reads CASSWGDLNSNQPQHF. CDR3 nucleotides: TGTGCCAGCAGTTGGGGGGACCTGAATAGCAATCAGCCCCAGCATTTT.